A single sample is the source of the 8 T cell receptor beta chains below, sequenced in a study of breast tumors, draining lymph nodes, adjacent tissues. Via MiXCR, TCRdb re-called the multiplex PCR reads, giving one row per CDR3 protein. The sample holds 15,000 to 20,000 distinct CDR3 sequences, around 58% seen once. The sequenced sample consisted of tumor-adjacent breast tissue. Receptors were obtained from a female donor with breast cancer. Some clones in this sample may be carry-over from other donors' samples.

In DNA, the CDR3 is TGTGCCAGCAGCTTGCGGACGGGCAGCTCCTATAATTCACCCCTCCACTTT. Translation: CASSLRTGSSYNSPLHF. The rearrangement joins TRBV14 to TRBJ1-6; no reliable D call. Trimming removed 5 bases at V and 0 bases at J, with 14 bases between. CDR1 is SGHDN and CDR2 is FVKESK in the germline V gene. CDR3 size: 17 residues.

This chain links TRBV4-1 with TRBJ1-2; a possible D gene is TRBD1 (5 bases). The CDR3 spans 13 residues. Germline CDR1 MGHRA, CDR2 YSYEKL. Trimming cost V 1 base and J 7 bases, with 10 bases left between them. CDR3 nucleotides: TGCGCCAGCAGCCAAGCGGCGAGGGGTGGCTACACCTTC. It yields the protein CASSQAARGGYTF.

This clonotype was picked up many times. J is TRBJ2-5 and V is TRBV27; D remains ambiguous. Germline V gene data show CDR1 as MNHEY and CDR2 as SMNVEV (reference sequence). V lost 5 bases to trimming and J lost 0 bases, with 16 bases between them. The CDR3 length is 16 residues. The DNA of the CDR3 is TGTGCCAGCAGTCCCCACACCAAAGAATACCAAGAGACCCAGTACTTC. Its translation: CASSPHTKEYQETQYF.

The J gene is TRBJ1-4, the V gene TRBV15; no definite D call. V dropped 0 bases and J dropped 8 bases, with 7 bases sitting between them. Looked up from germline, CDR1 is LNHNV and CDR2 is YYDKDF (reference sequence). The CDR3 is 13 residues long. CDR3 loop: CATSREGSEKLFF. CDR3 bases: TGTGCCACCAGCAGAGAGGGTTCCGAAAAACTGTTTTTT.

This clonotype is medium-sized (0.01 to 0.1%). The V call is TRBV19, the J call TRBJ1-2; possibly TRBD1 for D (5 bases). The CDR3 loop spans 14 amino acids. Germline CDR1 reads LNHDA; CDR2 reads SQIVND (reference sequence). Trimming removed 5 bases at V and 1 base at J, with 11 bases between. CDR3 loop: CASSSQGFNYGYTF. The CDR3 DNA sequence: TGTGCCAGTAGTTCTCAGGGCTTTAACTATGGCTACACCTTC.

J is TRBJ2-2 and V is TRBV20-1, with TRBD1 matching 7 bases. CDR1 DFQATT and CDR2 SNEGSKA come from the germline V gene (reference sequence). V was clipped by 4 bases and J by 5 bases; unmatched bases: 4. The CDR3 extends over 13 amino acids. CDR3 in DNA: TGCAGTGCTACTCGACAGGGAACCGGGGAGCTGTTTTTT. Its protein product is CSATRQGTGELFF.

The rearrangement joins TRBV7-2 to TRBJ2-3; the D gene is possibly TRBD1 (6 bases). Germline CDR1 reads SGHTA; CDR2 reads FQGNSA. The CDR3 covers 14 residues. Between the trimmed V and J ends, which lost 5 bases and 9 bases, there was a span of 18 bases. DNA for the CDR3: TGTGCCAGCAGCGCCCAGGCGGCAGGGGACACGCAGTATTTT. This gives the protein CASSAQAAGDTQYF.

As for this clonotype: The germline gene is not matched at one end of the junction; a read error may be the cause. The chain has TRBV2 and TRBJ1-1, with D maybe TRBD1 (5 bases). From germline, CDR1 is SNHLY and CDR2 FYNNEI. This CDR3 contains 14 residues. The CDR3 spells CASSARQMNTEAFF. The CDR3 DNA is TGTGCCAGCAGTGCGAGACAGATGAATACTGAAGCTTTCTTT.